This T cell receptor beta chain originates from a study of control samples from healthy donors and cancer patients. The protocol was immunoSEQ multiplex PCR, while the TCRdb copy is restricted to in-frame clones and leaves out a portion. The sample lists about 20,000 clones; 88% were seen once. Trimming removed 5 bases at V and 6 bases at J, with 7 bases between. CDR3 size: 12 residues. The germline V gene has CDR1 SGHVS and CDR2 FQNEAQ. Sequenced input: PBMCs. This TCR derives from a woman aged 60-75 years with head and neck cancer. The chain has TRBV7-8 and TRBJ2-2; no firm D call. The CDR3 sequence: CASSQTAGELFF. CDR3 in DNA: TGTGCCAGCAGCCAGACCGCCGGGGAGCTGTTTTTT.